The rows below give T cell receptor beta chains drawn from one sample of a study of breast tumors, draining lymph nodes, adjacent tissues. TCRdb fed the multiplex PCR reads into MiXCR, producing one record per CDR3 protein. The table records approximately 7,600 distinct CDR3 sequences, nearly 75% of them present only once. Sample: tumor-adjacent breast tissue. The receptors were gathered from a female donor with breast cancer. Some clones in this sample may be carry-over from other donors' samples. CDR3s include the opening cysteine and the closing phenylalanine or tryptophan. A D gene is named only where the DNA matches it firmly. Where a row states a size, it is once, few, many or the class of an expanded clone; other rows omit it.

V: TRBV14
J: TRBJ1-4
size: -
D: -
DNA: TGTGCCAGCAGCCAAATTCAGGAAAAACTGTTTTTT
CDR3: CASSQIQEKLFF

V: TRBV20-1
J: TRBJ2-3
size: -
D: TRBD2
DNA: TGCAGTGCCCACCCTCTAGCGGTCCTTAACACAGATACGCAGTATTTT
CDR3: CSAHPLAVLNTDTQYF

V: TRBV20-1
J: TRBJ2-1
size: medium-sized
D: TRBD1
DNA: TGCAGTGCTTGGGACAGGGTAAATGAGCAGTTCTTC
CDR3: CSAWDRVNEQFF

V: TRBV10-3
J: TRBJ1-1
size: -
D: -
DNA: TGTGCCACAGACGACAGATTGAACACTGAAGCTCTCTTT
CDR3: CATDDRLNTEALF

V: TRBV6-6
J: TRBJ1-2
size: -
D: -
DNA: TGTGCCAGCAGTTACGGGCAGCAGAACTATGGCTACACCTTC
CDR3: CASSYGQQNYGYTF

V: TRBV10-2
J: TRBJ2-3
size: once
D: -
DNA: TGCGCCAGCAGTGACCCCCGAGCCGGAGATATGGGAGATACGCAGTATTTT
CDR3: CASSDPRAGDMGDTQYF

V: TRBV7-2
J: TRBJ2-1
size: medium-sized
D: TRBD2
DNA: TGTGCCAGCATCCTCGGGACTAGCACTGAGCAGTTCTTC
CDR3: CASILGTSTEQFF

V: TRBV7-2
J: TRBJ2-2
size: -
D: -
DNA: TGTGCCAGCAGCTTAGTTCCCGGGGAGCTGTTTTTT
CDR3: CASSLVPGELFF

V: TRBV6-5
J: TRBJ1-5
size: -
D: TRBD1
DNA: TGTGCCAGCAGTTACTCGGGGACAGGGAATCAGCCCCAGCATTTT
CDR3: CASSYSGTGNQPQHF

V: TRBV20-1
J: TRBJ2-3
size: -
D: -
DNA: TGCAGTGCTAGGTCGGTTACGGCGGGGCAACTCACAGATACGCAGTATTTT
CDR3: CSARSVTAGQLTDTQYF

V: TRBV6-1
J: TRBJ2-2
size: -
D: -
DNA: TGTGCCAGCAGACTAGGGGGGAACACCGGGGAGCTGTTTTTT
CDR3: CASRLGGNTGELFF

V: TRBV20-1
J: TRBJ1-4
size: -
D: -
DNA: TGCAGTGCGGAGGAGATAGATGAAAAACTGTTTTTT
CDR3: CSAEEIDEKLFF

V: TRBV20-1
J: TRBJ2-1
size: -
D: TRBD2
DNA: TGCAGTGCTAGGACTAGCGGAGGCTACAATGAGCAGTTCTTC
CDR3: CSARTSGGYNEQFF

V: TRBV7-2
J: TRBJ1-6
size: -
D: -
DNA: TGTGCCAGCAGCCCCGTCCGGGGAGGGAATTCACCCCTCCACTTT
CDR3: CASSPVRGGNSPLHF

V: TRBV20-1
J: TRBJ2-3
size: -
D: -
DNA: TGCAGTGCTAGAAGAGCTCCAGATACGCAGTATTTT
CDR3: CSARRAPDTQYF

V: TRBV20-1
J: TRBJ2-1
size: -
D: TRBD2
DNA: TGCAGTGTGTTTCTAGCGGGAGGGCTGAATGAGCAGTTCTTC
CDR3: CSVFLAGGLNEQFF

V: TRBV6-1
J: TRBJ2-5
size: medium-sized
D: -
DNA: TGTGCCAGCCTCGGACTGCTCCAAGAGACCCAGTACTTC
CDR3: CASLGLLQETQYF

V: TRBV7-9
J: TRBJ2-7
size: -
D: -
DNA: TGTGCCAGCAGCTCCTCGGGGCTGACCTACGAGCAGTACTTC
CDR3: CASSSSGLTYEQYF

V: TRBV20-1
J: TRBJ1-5
size: medium-sized
D: TRBD1
DNA: TGCAGTGCTTTGAGAACCGGGACAGGGCTAAATGGGAATCAGCCCCAGCATTTT
CDR3: CSALRTGTGLNGNQPQHF

V: TRBV2
J: TRBJ2-5
size: -
D: TRBD2
DNA: TGTGCCAGCATGCTCGCTAGCGGCATCCAAGAGACCCAGTACTTC
CDR3: CASMLASGIQETQYF

V: TRBV20-1
J: TRBJ2-7
size: -
D: -
DNA: TGCAGCGAGTCGTACGAGCAGTACTTC
CDR3: CSESYEQYF

V: TRBV12-3/TRBV12-4
J: TRBJ2-1
size: -
D: TRBD2
DNA: TGTGCCAGCAAAGGGACTAGCGGCACATACAATGAGCAGTTCTTC
CDR3: CASKGTSGTYNEQFF

V: TRBV7-2
J: TRBJ2-1
size: -
D: -
DNA: TGTGCCAGCAGCTTAGGACTTAGCTCCTACAATGAGCAGTTCTTC
CDR3: CASSLGLSSYNEQFF

V: TRBV29-1
J: TRBJ1-2
size: -
D: -
DNA: TGCAGCGTTGTGAGGGCACACTATGGCTACACCTTC
CDR3: CSVVRAHYGYTF

V: TRBV4-1
J: TRBJ1-3
size: large
D: -
DNA: TGCGCCAGCAGCCAAGATCTAGGACACCTCTCTGGAAACACCATATATTTT
CDR3: CASSQDLGHLSGNTIYF

V: TRBV20-1
J: TRBJ2-2
size: medium-sized
D: TRBD2
DNA: TGCAGTGCTTCCGGGACTAGATCTCCCGGGGAGCTGTTTTTT
CDR3: CSASGTRSPGELFF

V: TRBV20-1
J: TRBJ2-1
size: -
D: TRBD2
DNA: TGCAGTGCTAGAGTCACGGAGAGCGGGAGGCCCCGTGAGCAGTTCTTC
CDR3: CSARVTESGRPREQFF

V: TRBV2
J: TRBJ2-7
size: medium-sized
D: TRBD2
DNA: TGTGCCAGCAGTAGAGGACTAGCGGGCTACGAGCAGTACTTC
CDR3: CASSRGLAGYEQYF

V: TRBV10-2
J: TRBJ2-1
size: -
D: -
DNA: TGCGCCAGTGAACGCGGCTTAAGGTACAATGAGCAGTTCTTC
CDR3: CASERGLRYNEQFF

V: TRBV3-1
J: TRBJ1-6
size: -
D: TRBD1
DNA: TGTGCCAGCAGCCAATGGACAGGGAATTCACCCCTCCACTTT
CDR3: CASSQWTGNSPLHF

V: TRBV27
J: TRBJ2-1
size: -
D: -
DNA: TGTGCCAGCAGTCCCTTAGCGGATTACCCCTACAATGAGCAGTTCTTC
CDR3: CASSPLADYPYNEQFF

V: TRBV7-6
J: TRBJ2-2
size: -
D: TRBD2
DNA: TGTGCCAGCAGCTTATTGGCGGGGGGATGGACCGGGGAGCTGTTTTTT
CDR3: CASSLLAGGWTGELFF

V: TRBV4-2
J: TRBJ1-2
size: -
D: -
DNA: TGTGCCAGCAGCCAAGAGATACAGGGCCTTCACTATGGCTACACCTTC
CDR3: CASSQEIQGLHYGYTF

V: TRBV9
J: TRBJ2-3
size: once
D: TRBD1
DNA: TGTGCCAGCACCTTCCGGGACAGGGTGAAAGATACGCAGTATTTT
CDR3: CASTFRDRVKDTQYF

V: TRBV2
J: TRBJ2-5
size: -
D: TRBD1
DNA: TGTGCCAGCAGTAAGGACAGGCCGGGCCAAGAGACCCAGTACTTC
CDR3: CASSKDRPGQETQYF

V: TRBV4-1
J: TRBJ2-4
size: -
D: TRBD1
DNA: TGCGCCAGCAGCCAGGAAGCCCCCGGGACAGATATAGCCAAAAACATTCGGTACTTC
CDR3: CASSQEAPGTDIAKNIRYF

V: TRBV5-1
J: TRBJ1-5
size: -
D: -
DNA: TGCGCCAGCAGCTTGGACAGCAATCAGCCCCAGCATTTT
CDR3: CASSLDSNQPQHF

V: TRBV20-1
J: TRBJ2-3
size: once
D: -
DNA: TGCAGTGCACGACAGACTAGCACAGATACGCAGTATTTT
CDR3: CSARQTSTDTQYF

V: TRBV2
J: TRBJ2-7
size: -
D: TRBD1
DNA: TGTGCCAGCAGGGAACCGAGACAGGGTCCGATCAACGAGCAGTACTTC
CDR3: CASREPRQGPINEQYF

V: TRBV12-3/TRBV12-4
J: TRBJ2-7
size: -
D: -
DNA: TGTGCCAGCGGAACCGACGGTAGCTCCTACGAGCAGTACTTC
CDR3: CASGTDGSSYEQYF

V: TRBV6-5
J: TRBJ2-2
size: -
D: -
DNA: TGTGCCAGCAGTTACCCCAACACCGGGGAGCTGTTTTTT
CDR3: CASSYPNTGELFF

V: TRBV27
J: TRBJ2-1
size: once
D: -
DNA: TGTGCCAGCAGTTTAGGAGTTGTCAATGAGCAGTTCTTC
CDR3: CASSLGVVNEQFF

V: TRBV12-3/TRBV12-4
J: TRBJ1-6
size: -
D: TRBD1
DNA: TGTGCCAGCACTCCGGGACAGGGTTTTAATTCACCCCTCCACTTT
CDR3: CASTPGQGFNSPLHF

V: TRBV3-1
J: TRBJ2-5
size: many
D: -
DNA: TGTGCCAGCAGCCAAGTGACAGGTCAGGGGGAGACCCAGTACTTC
CDR3: CASSQVTGQGETQYF

V: TRBV2
J: TRBJ2-2
size: -
D: -
DNA: TGTGCCAGCACCCATCTCGCGCGGAACACCGGGGAGCTGTTTTTT
CDR3: CASTHLARNTGELFF

V: TRBV6-5
J: TRBJ2-2
size: medium-sized
D: -
DNA: TGTGCCAGCAGTTACTCCTGGAACACCGGGGAGCTGTTTTTT
CDR3: CASSYSWNTGELFF

V: TRBV6-6
J: TRBJ2-7
size: -
D: -
DNA: TGTGCCAGCAGACCAACAGGTTTCTCCTACGAGCAGTACTTC
CDR3: CASRPTGFSYEQYF

V: TRBV3-1
J: TRBJ1-2
size: -
D: TRBD1
DNA: TGTGCCAGCAGCACCCGCGACAGGGGGTTTGGCTACACCTTC
CDR3: CASSTRDRGFGYTF

V: TRBV4-1
J: TRBJ1-2
size: -
D: -
DNA: TGCGCCAGCAGCCAAGTTGGCAGATCTAACTATGGCTACACCTTC
CDR3: CASSQVGRSNYGYTF

V: TRBV4-1
J: TRBJ1-4
size: -
D: -
DNA: TGCGCCAGCAGCCAAGAAAGGGGGGACAATGAAAAACTGTTTTTT
CDR3: CASSQERGDNEKLFF

V: TRBV6-1
J: TRBJ1-1
size: medium-sized
D: -
DNA: TGTGCCAGCCTTAACCCGAACACTGAAGCTTTCTTT
CDR3: CASLNPNTEAFF

V: TRBV6-1
J: TRBJ1-6
size: medium-sized
D: TRBD1
DNA: TGTGCCTCCGAGGGACAGGGGTTCTATAATTCACCCCTCCACTTT
CDR3: CASEGQGFYNSPLHF

V: TRBV12-3/TRBV12-4
J: TRBJ1-2
size: -
D: -
DNA: TGTGCCAGCAGTCAAGGACACCACGGCTACACCTTC
CDR3: CASSQGHHGYTF

V: TRBV5-1
J: TRBJ1-6
size: -
D: TRBD1
DNA: TGCGCCAGCACCCCGGACAGGGCCTATTCACCCCTCCACTTT
CDR3: CASTPDRAYSPLHF

V: TRBV7-9
J: TRBJ1-6
size: many
D: -
DNA: TGTGCCAGCAGCTTTCAAGACTTGTTGGGGGCGAGGTCACCCCTCCACTTT
CDR3: CASSFQDLLGARSPLHF

V: TRBV2
J: TRBJ1-2
size: medium-sized
D: -
DNA: TGTGCCAGCAGGGGGGCAGGGGACTATGGCTACACCTTC
CDR3: CASRGAGDYGYTF